This entry describes one TCR beta chain. This clonotype came up many times. What antigen it recognizes has not been identified. Base quality data are lacking; no much larger clone is found one base away. cDNA was synthesized by template-switch 5'RACE using a primer carrying a 10-nucleotide random unique molecular identifier by which each TCR transcript was tagged. Every sequencing run covered 15-18 subjects and yielded more than 170 million TCR-beta sequences. Total RNA was extracted with the RNeasy kit. TCR-beta VDJ regions were amplified with primers for the TCR constant region and the 5'RACE anchor, using the KAPA Real-time Library Amplification kit. A first PCR added sample indexes and Illumina adaptors, after which a second PCR increased the library yield. After purification with Ampure beads, the TCR product of roughly 650 bp was size-selected on a 2% E-gel SizeSelection system. Before pooling, library quality was checked on a Bioanalyzer, concentration was measured with Qubit, and libraries were quantified with the Kapa Library Quantification kit. Libraries were sequenced paired-end 2 x 150 bp on an Illumina HiSeq 2500. To increase sequence diversity, about 25-31% phiX was spiked into each library pool. The paper's data handling went like this. Quality-filtered reads were processed with the UMI-based MiGEC pipeline, which removed over 75% of raw TCR sequences during error correction. VDJ genes were aligned to IMGT germline references, and each clonotype was defined by a unique CDR3 amino acid sequence together with V-J genes. Clonal expansion, Shannon diversity and CDR3 relatedness were evaluated with VDJtools (CalcPairwiseDistances, ClusterSamples), while phylogenetic trees were built in CLCbio workbench. Expanded clones were defined as having at least 8 unique UMIs, based on coefficient-of-variation modelling across technical triplicates. The raw public reads went through TCRdb reprocessing: fastp at Q25, MiXCR clone calling, in-frame beta chains kept. Entries that share a CDR3 protein sequence are merged under the most common genes and DNA. TCRdb assigned the V and J calls; the authors' analysis was not used. In this sample the table shows about 53,000 distinct CDR3 sequences, roughly 7.7% of which occur a single time. The ten most abundant clones make up 1.5% to 2% of the sample.

The time point label corresponds to: longitudinal time-point 3. Blood bank volunteers in Maryland, USA served as the healthy controls. Unsorted PBMC libraries were generated from 2 million PBMCs stored in RNAlater at -80 °C until RNA extraction. Peripheral blood underwent Ficoll-Hypaque density gradient centrifugation to isolate PBMCs, which were then cryopreserved in liquid nitrogen. This record belongs to a study of neurological immune-mediated disorders (dated by TCRdb to 2018 to 2020). With respect to the entire study: Peripheral blood TCR-beta repertoires from HTLV-I-associated myelopathy (HAM/TSP) patients, multiple sclerosis patients and healthy controls were compared by UMI-based sequencing. Alongside PBMC samples, the set of 80 to 130 TCR-beta libraries contained longitudinal samples, technical triplicates, and paired CD4+ and CD8+ T-cell subsets that had been sorted. Longitudinal HAM/TSP and healthy donors were sampled at 3 time-points each (about 3-40 month intervals). The cohort included approximately 70 subjects: approximately 14 with HAM/TSP, around 34 with multiple sclerosis, and 20 or so healthy controls.

Relative to germline, V is 4 bases shorter and J is 9 bases shorter, with 16 bases between their ends. The germline V gene sets CDR1 to SGHTA and CDR2 to FQGNSA. Including the terminal cysteine and phenylalanine, the CDR3 comprises 14 residues. The sequence is cut down to CDR3 DNA, 42 bases in frame from base 1. The investigation overall reported the following: No identical CDR3 amino acid sequences were found to be shared among expanded clones across subjects, suggesting that TCR-beta repertoires were private in all groups. The highest TCR clonal expansion was observed in HAM/TSP patients, whereas the lowest was observed in MS patients, even when compared with healthy controls.

This receptor was obtained from a woman aged 35 to 49 in good health. The specimen sequenced was PBMCs. The chain joins TRBV7-2 to TRBJ2-1, and the D gene may be TRBD2, 6 bases matching. The CDR3 is CASSSLVFGSEQFF. The DNA is TGTGCCAGCAGCTCTTTGGTGTTCGGGAGTGAGCAGTTCTTC.